The 5 T cell receptor beta chains below all came from one sample that was sequenced in a study of identical twins. In TCRdb, the 5' RACE reads were re-called with MiXCR into one record per CDR3 protein. Of 400,000 to 550,000 distinct CDR3 sequences listed, 24% are singletons. This sample was also put to use in a study of T cells expressing NK-cell markers.

Sequenced sample: CD4+ T cells sorted from blood. Source of these receptors: a woman between 18 and 29 years old in good health.

The V gene is TRBV7-7, the J gene TRBJ2-2; D gene unclear. V was shortened by 0 bases and J by 8 bases, with 10 bases between the two germline ends. Germline CDR1 reads SSHAT; CDR2 reads FNYEAQ (reference sequence). The CDR3 is 14 amino acids. Here the CDR3 reads CASSLAGFQGELFF. The DNA of the CDR3 is TGTGCCAGCAGCTTAGCTGGCTTTCAAGGGGAGCTGTTTTTT.

The chain recombines TRBV15 with TRBJ1-2; 7 bases match TRBD1. Germline lookup yields CDR1 LNHNV and CDR2 YYDKDF (reference sequence). With V trimmed by 5 bases and J by 8 bases, 8 bases remained unmatched. CDR3 length: 13 amino acids. CDR3 DNA sequence: TGTGCCACCAGCGGTGACAGGGACCACGGCTACACCTTC. It yields the protein CATSGDRDHGYTF.

The genes are TRBV6-1 and TRBJ2-2, with TRBD2 as a possible D gene (6 bases). The germline V gene encodes CDR1 MNHNS and CDR2 SASEGT. This CDR3 has 14 amino acids. Trimming left V 6 bases short and J 6 bases short, with 14 bases between. CDR3 loop: CASRMTRLSGELFF. DNA of the CDR3: TGTGCCAGCAGAATGACTAGATTATCCGGGGAGCTGTTTTTT.

This clonotype has a count of ten or more. This sequence joins TRBV5-1 and TRBJ2-3; D gene ambiguous. CDR1 is SGHRS, CDR2 YFSETQ, per germline. This CDR3 has 14 amino acids. Trimming cost V 6 bases and J 4 bases, with 15 bases left between them. Written as DNA, the CDR3 is TGCGCCAGCACCCCCGACCCGGCAGCAGATACGCAGTATTTT. It yields the protein CASTPDPAADTQYF.

The chain has TRBV4-2 and TRBJ2-3, with 14 positions matching TRBD2. Germline CDR1 reads LGHNA; CDR2 reads YNFKEQ. Trimming removed 0 bases from V and 6 bases from J; junction bases left unmatched: 8. The length of the CDR3 is 18 residues. CDR3 DNA: TGTGCCAGCAGCCAAGATCCCCAGACTAGCGGGGGGGCCGATACGCAGTATTTT. This translates into CASSQDPQTSGGADTQYF.